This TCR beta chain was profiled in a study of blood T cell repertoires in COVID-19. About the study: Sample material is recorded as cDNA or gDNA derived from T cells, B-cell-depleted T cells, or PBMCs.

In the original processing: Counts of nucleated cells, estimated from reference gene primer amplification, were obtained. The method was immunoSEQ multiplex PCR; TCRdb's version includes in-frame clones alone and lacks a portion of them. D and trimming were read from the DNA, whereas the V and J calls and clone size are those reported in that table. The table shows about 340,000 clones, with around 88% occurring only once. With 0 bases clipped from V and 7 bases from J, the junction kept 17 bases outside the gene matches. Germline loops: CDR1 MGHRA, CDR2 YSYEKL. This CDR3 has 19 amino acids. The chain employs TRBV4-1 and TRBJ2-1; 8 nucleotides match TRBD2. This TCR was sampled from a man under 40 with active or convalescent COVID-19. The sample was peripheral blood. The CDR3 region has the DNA TGCGCCAGCAGCCAAGATCGGTGGGGAAAAACGGGGGGGCGAAATGAGCAGTTCTTC. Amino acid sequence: CASSQDRWGKTGGRNEQFF.